This is a list of T cell receptor beta chains from one sample in a study of blood T cell repertoires in COVID-19. Measured with immunoSEQ multiplex PCR; TCRdb has only the in-frame clones, and not every one. Counted here are about 120,000 clones, around 87% occurring once; the ten biggest clones make up approximately 2%. Input material: peripheral blood. Every receptor here comes from a woman between 50 and 59 years old with acute or convalescent COVID-19. Each CDR3 is given with its conserved first and last residue.

>14|TRBV7-9
CASRIGGSNEKLFF
>14|TRBV9
CASTGTVNTGELFF
>16|TRBV6-5
CASSWGVTVNTGELFF
>13|TRBV10-2
CATTYRVDYGYTF
>14|TRBV7-2
CASSSQGSDTEAFF
>14|TRBV29-1
CSVTQGVPNYGYTF
>13|TRBV11-3
CASSLGGTGELFF
>14|TRBV27
CASSLGQARGKLFF
>14|TRBV9
CASSGTGGSHEQYF
>13|TRBV7-9
CAGFLSAGNEQFF
>12|TRBV5-1
CASSGGSETQYF
>17|TRBV5-1
CASSLVPGTGSSYEQYF
>14|TRBV5-4
CASRWGGQNYGYTF